This T cell receptor beta chain emerged from a study of blood T cell repertoires in COVID-19. On the study more broadly: The cDNA or gDNA used as material had been derived from T cells, B-cell-depleted T cells, or PBMCs.

The V gene's germline CDR1 is MNHEY and CDR2 SMNVEV (reference sequence). The CDR3 is made up of 15 amino acids. The trim removed 4 bases at V and 0 bases at J, leaving 2 bases unmatched. Only in-frame clones appear in the TCRdb table, and some are missing; sequencing was by immunoSEQ multiplex PCR. The sample yields over 70,000 clones, roughly 88% seen once. The chain recombines TRBV27 with TRBJ2-2; TRBD2 aligns across 7 bases. This sequence was found in a woman of 80 years or more with acute or convalescent COVID-19. Sequencing was performed on peripheral blood. CDR3 nucleotides: TGTGCCAGCAGTTCTAGCGGTACGAACACCGGGGAGCTGTTTTTT. This gives the protein CASSSSGTNTGELFF.